The 7 T cell receptor beta chains given below trace back to one sample, sequenced in a study of post-analysis software for immune sequencing data. Study-level findings and limits: TRBV segments more frequent in patients than in controls numbered five and included TRBV5-6, TRBV5-1 and TRBV20-1.

cDNA libraries of TCR beta carried unique molecular identifiers. TCRdb reprocessed the PCR reads via MiXCR and lists one record per CDR3 protein. Among about 820,000 distinct CDR3 sequences listed, approximately 53% were seen once. These TCRs are of unknown antigen specificity. What was sequenced was blood. Source of these receptors: a girl aged 10 to 17 with multiple sclerosis.

This clonotype was seen only a few times. The J gene is TRBJ2-7, the V gene TRBV20-1, with a possible D match to TRBD1 (8 bases). The CDR3 spans 15 residues. The ends were cut back, 3 bases at V and 5 bases at J, with 20 bases in the middle. The germline CDR1 and CDR2 sequences are DFQATT and SNEGSKA (reference sequence). The CDR3 bases are TGCAGTGCTAGGGGAACAGGGGGGAGGGCCCACGAGCAGTACTTC. Its translation: CSARGTGGRAHEQYF.

In this sample, this clonotype turned up a few times. The chain combines TRBV5-1 with TRBJ2-6, with D perhaps matching TRBD1 (5 bases). From germline, CDR1 is SGHRS and CDR2 YFSETQ. There are 14 residues in the CDR3. Trimming stripped 8 bases from V and 0 bases from J, with 9 bases between. Here the CDR3 reads CASTGSSGANVLTF. CDR3 coding DNA: TGCGCCAGTACAGGAAGCTCTGGGGCCAACGTCCTGACTTTC.

The chain combines TRBV25-1 with TRBJ2-1, with D tentatively TRBD2 (5 bases). The CDR3 runs 17 residues. Germline lookup yields CDR1 MGHDK and CDR2 SYGVNS. The ends were cut back, 1 base at V and 6 bases at J, with 19 bases in the middle. The CDR3 protein is CASSESGWRARGNEQFF. CDR3 sequence (DNA): TGTGCCAGCAGTGAATCGGGGTGGCGGGCACGAGGCAATGAGCAGTTCTTC.

The chain has TRBV9 and TRBJ1-5, with TRBD1 as a possible D gene (5 bases). Germline CDR1 and CDR2: SGDLS and YYNGEE. V gave up 4 bases and J gave up 9 bases, with 17 bases separating them. This CDR3 is built from 14 residues. The CDR3 sequence: CASSPGDAGGPQHF. The CDR3, as DNA: TGTGCCAGCAGCCCGGGGGACGCCGGCGGGCCCCAGCATTTT.

This clonotype has just a few counts. The chain joins TRBV6-6 to TRBJ1-5, with 8 bases aligning to TRBD1. CDR1 MNHNY and CDR2 SVGAGI come from the germline V gene (reference sequence). CDR3 length: 17 amino acids. J was trimmed by 6 bases and V by 4 bases; bases with no gene match: 14. CDR3 DNA sequence: TGTGCCAGCAGTTCAAGATCGACAGGGGAAAAATCTCAGCCCCAGCATTTT. It yields the protein CASSSRSTGEKSQPQHF.

The sample holds a few counts of this clonotype. This chain connects TRBV29-1 to TRBJ2-1; D is undetermined. V shed 5 bases and J shed 4 bases, with 12 bases lying between them. The CDR3 extends over 13 amino acids. Germline CDR1 SQVTM, CDR2 ANQGSEA. The CDR3 coding sequence is TGCAGCGTTTGTACATTAAAGTACAATGAGCAGTTCTTC. The encoded protein is CSVCTLKYNEQFF.

This clonotype was observed once. The chain combines TRBV11-3 with TRBJ2-1; D gene ambiguous. The germline V gene has CDR1 SGHNT and CDR2 YENEEA. This CDR3 comprises 13 residues. The V gene lost 6 bases and the J gene lost 5 bases, with 11 bases spanning the gap. The CDR3: CASRVDTDNEQFF. The CDR3, as DNA: TGTGCCAGCAGGGTCGACACCGACAATGAGCAGTTCTTC.